What follows are 14 T cell receptor beta chains derived from one specimen sequenced in a study of blood T cell repertoires in COVID-19. Method: immunoSEQ multiplex PCR; TCRdb's copy keeps in-frame clones and lacks some. The data contain about 89,000 clones, 75% to 85% of them seen just once; the ten biggest clones take up roughly 19%. The sequencing input was peripheral blood. The receptors come from a woman of 80 years or more with acute or convalescent COVID-19.

CDR3 residues: CASRLAGEETQYF. The CDR3 nucleotides are TGCGCCAGCAGACTAGCGGGGGAAGAGACCCAGTACTTC. The chain combines TRBV10-2 with TRBJ2-5, with 11 nucleotides matching TRBD2. The CDR3 is made up of 13 amino acids. Germline CDR1 and CDR2: WSHSY and SAAADI. After removal of 6 bases from V and 3 bases from J, the junction contained 0 bases not matched to a gene.

The chain joins TRBV3-1 (or the pseudogene TRBV3-2) to TRBJ1-6; perhaps TRBD1 as D (6 bases). The CDR3 sequence is 15 residues long. Trimming cost V 4 bases and J 6 bases, with 13 bases left between them. CDR1 LGHDT and CDR2 YNNKEL come from the germline V gene (reference sequence). CDR3 amino acids: CASSRRGYSNSPLHF. As DNA, the CDR3 is TGTGCCAGCAGCCGAAGGGGGTATTCTAATTCACCCCTCCACTTT.

The rearrangement joins TRBV18 to TRBJ1-6; tentatively, D is TRBD1 (5 bases). The V gene's germline CDR1 is KGHSH and CDR2 LQKENI. V lost 3 bases to trimming and J lost 5 bases, with 11 bases between them. CDR3 length: 15 amino acids. CDR3 loop: CASSPDIADNSPLHF. CDR3 DNA: TGTGCCAGCTCACCGGACATAGCGGATAATTCACCCCTCCACTTT.

The chain is built from TRBV5-1 and TRBJ1-1; 7 bases are a match to TRBD1. This CDR3 has 14 residues. The germline CDR1 and CDR2 sequences are SGHRS and YFSETQ. The trim removed 0 bases at V and 5 bases at J, leaving 4 bases unmatched. CDR3 in amino acids: CASSLVTGDTEAFF. CDR3 sequence (DNA): TGCGCCAGCAGCTTGGTAACAGGGGATACTGAAGCTTTCTTT.

The V gene is TRBV10-3, the J gene TRBJ2-1; 10 nucleotides match TRBD1. Germline V gives CDR1 ENHRY, CDR2 SYGVKD. The CDR3 length is 15 residues. The trim removed 5 bases at V and 2 bases at J, leaving 3 bases unmatched. As DNA, the CDR3 is TGTGCCATCAGTTATGGACAGGGGGCCTACAATGAGCAGTTCTTC. This encodes CAISYGQGAYNEQFF.

V and J are TRBV20-1 and TRBJ2-7; D gene unclear. Trimming shortened V by 0 bases and J by 7 bases, and 7 bases separated the two germline ends. This CDR3 contains 11 residues. Germline V lookup: CDR1 DFQATT, CDR2 SNEGSKA (reference sequence). DNA of the CDR3: TGCAGTGCTAGAGACCCGAGAGAGCAGTACTTC. Translating gives CSARDPREQYF.

The V gene is TRBV2, the J gene TRBJ1-3, with 8 bases that match TRBD1. Germline assignment: CDR1 SNHLY and CDR2 FYNNEI. The CDR3 runs to 15 residues. V dropped 2 bases and J dropped 4; count of bases not matched to a gene: 4. The CDR3 protein is CASSESDRVGNTIYF. CDR3 bases: TGTGCCAGCAGTGAATCGGACAGGGTGGGAAACACCATATATTTT.

The count of this clone is one. The chain combines TRBV7-9 with TRBJ2-2; 13 nucleotides line up with TRBD2. The CDR3 consists of 16 residues. The ends lost 9 bases at V and 5 bases at J; junction bases unmatched: 9. Germline CDR1 and CDR2: SEHNR and FQNEAQ (reference sequence). The CDR3, as DNA: TGTGCCAGTAGGACTAGCGGGAGTGGGACGACCGGGGAGCTGTTTTTT. Its protein product is CASRTSGSGTTGELFF.

This clone appeared once. The chain joins TRBV2 to TRBJ1-2, with D possibly matching TRBD1 (5 bases). V dropped 1 base and J dropped 6 bases, with 15 bases sitting between them. CDR3 size: 15 residues. Germline CDR1 reads SNHLY; CDR2 reads FYNNEI. CDR3: CASSEVLTGLDGYTF. The CDR3 coding sequence is TGTGCCAGCAGTGAAGTACTTACAGGTCTTGATGGCTACACCTTC.

V usage is TRBV4-1 and J usage is TRBJ2-3, with 10 bases identical to TRBD2. The CDR3 spans 17 residues. CDR1 and CDR2 (germline): MGHRA, YSYEKL. J lost 2 bases, V lost 3 bases, and 8 bases had no gene match. This chain's CDR3 is CASSQRIGLADTDTQYF. The CDR3 coding sequence is TGCGCCAGCAGCCAGAGAATCGGACTAGCGGACACAGATACGCAGTATTTT.

This chain connects TRBV5-1 to TRBJ2-3, with 9 positions matching TRBD1. V trimming: 7 bases; J trimming: 1 base; junction bases outside the gene matches: 7. The germline CDR1 and CDR2 sequences are SGHRS and YFSETQ. The CDR3 is 15 amino acids. CDR3 region: CASANRGLGTDTQYF. The CDR3 DNA is TGCGCCAGCGCGAACAGGGGGCTTGGCACAGATACGCAGTATTTT.

The gene calls are TRBV11-2 and TRBJ2-7; no clear D gene. CDR1 is SGHAT, CDR2 FQNNGV, per germline. V was clipped by 0 bases and J by 1 base, with 10 bases between them. CDR3 length equals 15 residues. CDR3 DNA: TGTGCCAGCAGCTTAGATGGCAGAACATCCTACGAGCAGTACTTC. As protein: CASSLDGRTSYEQYF.

Written as DNA, the CDR3 is TGTGCCAGTAAGACTGCTGGGACACCGAGCACAGATACGCAGTATTTT. Amino acids: CASKTAGTPSTDTQYF. This chain connects TRBV19 to TRBJ2-3; a weak D match, TRBD1 (6 bases). The CDR3 consists of 16 residues. Germline V gives CDR1 LNHDA, CDR2 SQIVND (reference sequence). Trimming removed 7 bases at V and 0 bases at J, with 17 bases between.

This rearrangement joins TRBV6-6 to TRBJ1-4; 8 bases fit TRBD1. Germline-derived CDR1 and CDR2 are MNHNY and SVGAGI (reference sequence). The CDR3 covers 17 residues. V lost 5 bases, J lost 4 bases, and 12 bases stayed unmatched. CDR3 in amino acids: CASSPRQGSVGNEKLFF. The CDR3 region has the DNA TGTGCCAGCAGTCCTCGACAGGGGAGTGTGGGTAATGAAAAACTGTTTTTT.